This T cell receptor beta chain was documented in a study of T cells in localized non-small cell lung cancer. Whole-study findings and limits: Sequencing involved a lone tumor region, leaving heterogeneity possible. Uninvolved nearby lung showed the greatest T cell clonality, exceeding that found in tumor. Prolonged overall survival went with higher T cell density in the blood. Adjacent lung had a median approximately 57 of the 100 largest tumor clones.

The V and J ends lost 1 base and 10 bases respectively, with 8 bases between them. The V gene's germline CDR1 is SGHTA and CDR2 FQGTGA. CDR3 length: 12 amino acids. Measured with immunoSEQ multiplex PCR; TCRdb has only the in-frame clones, and not every one. The table records more than 30,000 clones, around 90% of them present only once. Concerning this clone itself: Its target is unknown.

The clonotype comes from a woman aged 35-70 years with stage III lung adenocarcinoma. The sample here was peripheral blood mononuclear cells, taken before any cancer treatment. The chain couples TRBV7-3 to TRBJ2-1, with unresolved D. CDR3: CASSLIGEEQFF. The CDR3 DNA reads as TGTGCCAGCAGCTTAATAGGAGAGGAGCAGTTCTTC.